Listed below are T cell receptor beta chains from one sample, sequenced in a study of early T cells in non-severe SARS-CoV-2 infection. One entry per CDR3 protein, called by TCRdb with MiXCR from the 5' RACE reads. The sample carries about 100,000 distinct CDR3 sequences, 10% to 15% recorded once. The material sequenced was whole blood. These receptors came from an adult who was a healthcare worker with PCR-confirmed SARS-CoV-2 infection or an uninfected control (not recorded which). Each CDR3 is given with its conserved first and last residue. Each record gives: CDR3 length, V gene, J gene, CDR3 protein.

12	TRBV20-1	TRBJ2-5	CSAKAGGETQYF
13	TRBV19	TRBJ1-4	CASDDRTNEKLFF
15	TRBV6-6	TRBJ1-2	CASSYGTGRGYGYTF
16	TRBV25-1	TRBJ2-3	CASSSRTLGPTDTQYF
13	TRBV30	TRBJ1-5	CAWSQRENQPQHF
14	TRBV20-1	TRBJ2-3	CSARDDYGTDTQYF
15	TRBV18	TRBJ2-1	CASSLLAALYNEQFF
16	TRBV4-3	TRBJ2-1	CASSFRDYIHTGEQFF
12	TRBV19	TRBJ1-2	CASSRQGLGYTF
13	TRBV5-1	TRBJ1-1	CASSFTENTEAFF
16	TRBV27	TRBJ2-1	CASSDELGQGYNEQFF
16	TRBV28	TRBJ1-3	CASWDRTGSSGNTIYF
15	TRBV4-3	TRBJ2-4	CASSQDLSGRNIQYF
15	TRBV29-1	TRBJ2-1	CSVAVPGLGLAEQFF
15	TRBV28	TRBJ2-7	CASSFLTTFTYEQYF
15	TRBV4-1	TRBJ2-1	CASSRRLAGGDEQFF
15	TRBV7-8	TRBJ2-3	CASSPGVSRTDTQYF
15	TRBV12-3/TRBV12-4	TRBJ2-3	CASSFRVRGTDTQYF